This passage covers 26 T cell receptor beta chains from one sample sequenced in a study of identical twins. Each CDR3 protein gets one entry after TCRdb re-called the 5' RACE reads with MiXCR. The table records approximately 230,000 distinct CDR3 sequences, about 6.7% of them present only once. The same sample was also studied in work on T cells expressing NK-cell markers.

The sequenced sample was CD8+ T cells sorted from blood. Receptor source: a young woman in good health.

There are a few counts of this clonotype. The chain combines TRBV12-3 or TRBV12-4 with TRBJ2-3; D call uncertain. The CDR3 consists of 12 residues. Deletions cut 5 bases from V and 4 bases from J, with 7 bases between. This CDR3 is CASSPTADTQYF. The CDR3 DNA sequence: TGTGCCAGCAGTCCAACGGCAGATACGCAGTATTTT.

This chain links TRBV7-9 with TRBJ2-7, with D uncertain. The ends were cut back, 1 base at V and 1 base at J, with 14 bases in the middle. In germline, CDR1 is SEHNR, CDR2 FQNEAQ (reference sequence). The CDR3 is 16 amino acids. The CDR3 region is CASSLVGGPISYEQYF. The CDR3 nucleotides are TGTGCCAGCAGCTTAGTAGGTGGGCCAATATCCTACGAGCAGTACTTC.

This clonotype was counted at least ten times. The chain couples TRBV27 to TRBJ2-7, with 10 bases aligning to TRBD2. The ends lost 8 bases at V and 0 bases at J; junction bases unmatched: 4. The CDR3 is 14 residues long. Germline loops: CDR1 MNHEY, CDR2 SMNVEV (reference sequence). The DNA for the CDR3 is TGTGCCAGCGGAGTAGCGGGAGGCTCCTACGAGCAGTACTTC. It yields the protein CASGVAGGSYEQYF.

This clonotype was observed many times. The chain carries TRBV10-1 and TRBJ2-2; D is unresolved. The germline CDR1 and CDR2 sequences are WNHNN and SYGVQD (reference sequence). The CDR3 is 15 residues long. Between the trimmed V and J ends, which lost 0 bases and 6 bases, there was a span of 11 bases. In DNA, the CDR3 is TGCGCCAGCAGTGAGTCTGCAGGCTGGGCCGGGGAGCTGTTTTTT. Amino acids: CASSESAGWAGELFF.

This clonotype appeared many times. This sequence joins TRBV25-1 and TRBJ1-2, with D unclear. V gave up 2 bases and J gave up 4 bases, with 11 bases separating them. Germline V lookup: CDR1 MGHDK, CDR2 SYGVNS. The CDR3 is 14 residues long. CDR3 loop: CASSEQSSLYGYTF. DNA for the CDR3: TGTGCCAGCAGTGAACAATCTTCGCTCTATGGCTACACCTTC.

This CDR3 reads CASSVFYSGEEQYF. In DNA form, the CDR3 reads TGTGCCAGCAGCGTGTTCTATTCGGGTGAGGAGCAGTACTTC. The genes are TRBV9 and TRBJ2-7, with D uncertain. Germline CDR1 SGDLS, CDR2 YYNGEE. V was clipped by 2 bases and J by 7 bases, with 16 bases between them. The CDR3 consists of 14 residues.

The CDR3 reads CASSPYRDVEHAIYF. The CDR3 region has the DNA TGTGCCAGCTCACCATATAGGGACGTGGAGCATGCCATATATTTT. The chain carries TRBV18 and TRBJ1-3; D perhaps matches TRBD1 (5 bases). Trimming left V 2 bases short and J 11 bases short, with 19 bases between. The CDR3 totals 15 residues. The V gene's germline CDR1 is KGHSH and CDR2 LQKENI.

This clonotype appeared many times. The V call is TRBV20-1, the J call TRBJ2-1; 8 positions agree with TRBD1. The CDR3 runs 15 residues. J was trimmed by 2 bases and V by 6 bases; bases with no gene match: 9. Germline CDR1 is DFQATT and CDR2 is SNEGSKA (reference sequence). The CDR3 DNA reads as TGCAGTGCGTACGGACAGGGTAGCGCCTACAATGAGCAGTTCTTC. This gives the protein CSAYGQGSAYNEQFF.

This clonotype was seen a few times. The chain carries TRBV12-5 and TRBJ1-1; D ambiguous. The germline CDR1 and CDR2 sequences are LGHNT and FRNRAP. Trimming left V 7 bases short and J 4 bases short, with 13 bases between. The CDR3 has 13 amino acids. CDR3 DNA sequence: TGTGCTAGTGCCCACCTTAGGAGCACTGAAGCTTTCTTT. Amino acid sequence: CASAHLRSTEAFF.

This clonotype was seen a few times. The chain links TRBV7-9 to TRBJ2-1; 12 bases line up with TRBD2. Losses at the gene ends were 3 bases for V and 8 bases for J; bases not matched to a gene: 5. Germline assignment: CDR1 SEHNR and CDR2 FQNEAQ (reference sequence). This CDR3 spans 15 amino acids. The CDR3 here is CASSFTSGGIDEQFF. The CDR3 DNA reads TGTGCCAGCAGCTTCACTAGCGGGGGGATCGATGAGCAGTTCTTC.

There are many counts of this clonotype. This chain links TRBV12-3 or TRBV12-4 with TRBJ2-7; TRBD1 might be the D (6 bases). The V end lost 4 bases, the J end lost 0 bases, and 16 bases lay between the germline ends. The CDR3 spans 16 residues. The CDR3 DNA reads TGTGCCAGCAGTTCGCTGGGACAAACATACTCCTACGAGCAGTACTTC. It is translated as CASSSLGQTYSYEQYF.

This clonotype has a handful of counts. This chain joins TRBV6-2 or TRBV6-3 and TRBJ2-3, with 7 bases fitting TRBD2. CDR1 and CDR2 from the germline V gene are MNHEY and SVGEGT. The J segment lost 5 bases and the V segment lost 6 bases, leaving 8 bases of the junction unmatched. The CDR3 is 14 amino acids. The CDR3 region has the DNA TGTGCCAGCAGCACCCGGGGGGAGAGAGATACGCAGTATTTT. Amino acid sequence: CASSTRGERDTQYF.

In nucleotides, the CDR3 is TGCGCCAGCAGCTTGGTGGCAGGAGTCTATGGCTACACCTTC. Amino acids: CASSLVAGVYGYTF. The chain joins TRBV5-1 to TRBJ1-2, with D unresolved. Germline CDR1 reads SGHRS; CDR2 reads YFSETQ. The length of the CDR3 is 14 residues. V lost 0 bases to trimming and J lost 4 bases, with 10 bases between them.

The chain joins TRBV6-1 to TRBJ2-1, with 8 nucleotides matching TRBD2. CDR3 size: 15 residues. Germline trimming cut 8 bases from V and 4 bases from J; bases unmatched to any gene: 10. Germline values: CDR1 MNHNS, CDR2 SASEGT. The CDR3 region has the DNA TGTGCCAGCCGATCCCCCGGCGGGGGGTACAATGAGCAGTTCTTC. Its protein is CASRSPGGGYNEQFF.

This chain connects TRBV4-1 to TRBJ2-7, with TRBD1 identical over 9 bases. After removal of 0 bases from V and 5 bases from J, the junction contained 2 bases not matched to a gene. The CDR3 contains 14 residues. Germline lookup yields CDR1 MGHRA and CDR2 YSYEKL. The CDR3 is CASSQDTGGNEQYF. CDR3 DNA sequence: TGCGCCAGCAGCCAAGATACAGGGGGCAACGAGCAGTACTTC.

DNA of the CDR3: TGTGCCAGCAGCCTCACGCGACAGGGTAGCTTGGAGACCCAGTACTTC. Its translation: CASSLTRQGSLETQYF. The gene calls are TRBV7-9 and TRBJ2-5, with TRBD1 identical over 7 bases. J was trimmed by 5 bases and V by 5 bases; bases with no gene match: 14. The CDR3 runs to 16 residues. Germline CDR1 reads SEHNR; CDR2 reads FQNEAQ (reference sequence).

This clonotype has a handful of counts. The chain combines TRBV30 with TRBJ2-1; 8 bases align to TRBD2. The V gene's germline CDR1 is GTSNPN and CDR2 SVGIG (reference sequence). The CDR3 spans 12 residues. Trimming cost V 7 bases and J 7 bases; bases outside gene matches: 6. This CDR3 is CASGRGGNEQFF. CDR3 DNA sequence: TGTGCCTCCGGGAGGGGGGGGAATGAGCAGTTCTTC.

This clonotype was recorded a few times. The CDR3 nucleotides read TGTGCCAGCTCTGAAAATGTCGACTACGAGCAGTACTTC. It yields the protein CASSENVDYEQYF. J is TRBJ2-7 and V is TRBV18; D is unresolved. The CDR3 length is 13 residues. CDR1 is KGHSH and CDR2 is LQKENI in the germline V gene. V gave up 6 bases and J gave up 3 bases, with 12 bases separating them.

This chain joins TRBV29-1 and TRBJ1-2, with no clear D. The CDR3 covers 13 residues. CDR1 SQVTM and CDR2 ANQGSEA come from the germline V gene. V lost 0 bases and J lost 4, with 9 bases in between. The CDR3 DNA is TGCAGCGTTGAAGATCCTTCCCGCTATGGCTACACCTTC. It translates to CSVEDPSRYGYTF.

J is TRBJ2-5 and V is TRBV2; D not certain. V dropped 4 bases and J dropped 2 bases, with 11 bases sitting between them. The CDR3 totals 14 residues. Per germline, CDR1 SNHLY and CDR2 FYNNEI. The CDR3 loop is CASSGDPNQETQYF. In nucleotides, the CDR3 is TGTGCCAGCAGTGGAGACCCTAATCAAGAGACCCAGTACTTC.

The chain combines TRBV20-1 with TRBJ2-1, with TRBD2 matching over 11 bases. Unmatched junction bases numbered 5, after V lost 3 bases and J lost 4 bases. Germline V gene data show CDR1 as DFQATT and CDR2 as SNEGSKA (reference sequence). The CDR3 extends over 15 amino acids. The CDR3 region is CSASLSGRGYNEQFF. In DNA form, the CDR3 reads TGCAGTGCTAGCCTTAGCGGGAGGGGTTACAATGAGCAGTTCTTC.

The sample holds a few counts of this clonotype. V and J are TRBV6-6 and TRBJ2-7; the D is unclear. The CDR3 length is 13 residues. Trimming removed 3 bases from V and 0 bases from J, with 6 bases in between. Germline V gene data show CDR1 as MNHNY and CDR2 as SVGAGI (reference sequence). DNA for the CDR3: TGTGCCAGCAGTTATTCGCTCTCCTACGAGCAGTACTTC. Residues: CASSYSLSYEQYF.

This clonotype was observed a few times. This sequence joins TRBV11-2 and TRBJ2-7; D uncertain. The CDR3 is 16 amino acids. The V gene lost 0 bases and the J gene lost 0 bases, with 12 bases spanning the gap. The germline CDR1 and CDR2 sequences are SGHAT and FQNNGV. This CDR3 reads CASSLDLAESSYEQYF. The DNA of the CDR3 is TGTGCCAGCAGCTTAGATTTGGCAGAGAGCTCCTACGAGCAGTACTTC.

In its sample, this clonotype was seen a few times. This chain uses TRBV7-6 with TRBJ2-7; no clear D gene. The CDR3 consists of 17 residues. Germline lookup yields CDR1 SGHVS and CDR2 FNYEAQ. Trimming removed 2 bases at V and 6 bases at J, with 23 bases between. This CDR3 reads CASSLQENLDEAAEQYF. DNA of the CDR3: TGTGCCAGCAGCTTACAGGAGAACCTGGATGAGGCTGCCGAGCAGTACTTC.

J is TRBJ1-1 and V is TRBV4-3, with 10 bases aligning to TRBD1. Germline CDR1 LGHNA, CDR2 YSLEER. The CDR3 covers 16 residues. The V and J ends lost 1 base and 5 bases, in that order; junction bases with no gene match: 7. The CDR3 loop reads CASSQGRTGGWTEAFF. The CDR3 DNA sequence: TGCGCCAGCAGCCAAGGAAGGACAGGGGGTTGGACTGAAGCTTTCTTT.

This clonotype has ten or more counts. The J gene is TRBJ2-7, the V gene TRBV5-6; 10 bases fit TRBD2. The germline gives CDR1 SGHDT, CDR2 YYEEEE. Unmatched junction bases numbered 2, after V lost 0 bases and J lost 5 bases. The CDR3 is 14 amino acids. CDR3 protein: CASSLGLAGDEQYF. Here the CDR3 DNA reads TGTGCCAGCAGCTTGGGGCTAGCGGGAGACGAGCAGTACTTC.